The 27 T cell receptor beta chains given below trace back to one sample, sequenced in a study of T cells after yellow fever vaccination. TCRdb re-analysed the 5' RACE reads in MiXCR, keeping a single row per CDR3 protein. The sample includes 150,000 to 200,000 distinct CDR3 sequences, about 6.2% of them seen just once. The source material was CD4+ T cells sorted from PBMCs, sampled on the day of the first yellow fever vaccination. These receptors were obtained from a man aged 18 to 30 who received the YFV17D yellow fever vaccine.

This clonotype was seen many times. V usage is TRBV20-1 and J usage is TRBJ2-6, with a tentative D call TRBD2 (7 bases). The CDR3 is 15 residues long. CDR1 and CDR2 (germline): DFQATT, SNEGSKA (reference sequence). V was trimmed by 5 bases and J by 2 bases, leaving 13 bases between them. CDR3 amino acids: CSAVAGAAGANVLTF. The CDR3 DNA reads TGCAGTGCTGTGGCGGGGGCGGCTGGGGCCAACGTCCTGACTTTC.

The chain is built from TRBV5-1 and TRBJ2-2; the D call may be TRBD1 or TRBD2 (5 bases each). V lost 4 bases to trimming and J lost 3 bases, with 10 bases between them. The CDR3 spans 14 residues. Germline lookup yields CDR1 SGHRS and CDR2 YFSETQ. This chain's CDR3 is CASSLGTDTGELFF. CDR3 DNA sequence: TGCGCCAGCAGCCTAGGGACGGACACCGGGGAGCTGTTTTTT.

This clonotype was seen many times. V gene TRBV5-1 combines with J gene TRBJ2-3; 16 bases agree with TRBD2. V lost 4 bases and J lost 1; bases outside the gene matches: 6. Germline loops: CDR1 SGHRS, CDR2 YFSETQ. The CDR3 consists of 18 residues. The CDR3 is CASSPGTSGGAGTDTQYF. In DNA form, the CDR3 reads TGCGCCAGCAGCCCCGGGACTAGCGGGGGGGCCGGCACAGATACGCAGTATTTT.

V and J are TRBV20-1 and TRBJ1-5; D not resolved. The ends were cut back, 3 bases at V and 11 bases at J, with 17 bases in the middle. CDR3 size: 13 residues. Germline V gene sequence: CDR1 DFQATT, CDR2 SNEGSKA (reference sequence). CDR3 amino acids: CSASQPVQRSQHF. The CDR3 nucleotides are TGCAGTGCTAGTCAGCCTGTGCAACGATCCCAGCATTTT.

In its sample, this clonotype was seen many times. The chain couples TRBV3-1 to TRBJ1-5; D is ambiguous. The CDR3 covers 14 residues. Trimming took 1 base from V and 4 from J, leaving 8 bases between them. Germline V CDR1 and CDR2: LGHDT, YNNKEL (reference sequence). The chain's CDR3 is CASSQVFQNQPQHF. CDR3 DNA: TGTGCCAGCAGCCAAGTCTTCCAGAATCAGCCCCAGCATTTT.

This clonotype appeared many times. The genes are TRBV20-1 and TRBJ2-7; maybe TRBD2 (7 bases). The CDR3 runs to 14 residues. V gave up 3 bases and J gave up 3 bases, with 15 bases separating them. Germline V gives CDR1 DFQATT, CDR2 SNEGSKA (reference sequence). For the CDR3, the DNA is TGCAGTGCTAGTTTCGGGGGGCAGTTCTACGAGCAGTACGTC. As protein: CSASFGGQFYEQYV.

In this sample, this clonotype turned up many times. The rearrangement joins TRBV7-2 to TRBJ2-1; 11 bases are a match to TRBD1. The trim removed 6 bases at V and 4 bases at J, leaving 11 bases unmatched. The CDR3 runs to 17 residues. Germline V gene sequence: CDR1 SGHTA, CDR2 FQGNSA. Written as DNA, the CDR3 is TGTGCCAGCAGAGTTGGGGGGACAGGGGGGGATTACAATGAGCAGTTCTTC. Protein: CASRVGGTGGDYNEQFF.

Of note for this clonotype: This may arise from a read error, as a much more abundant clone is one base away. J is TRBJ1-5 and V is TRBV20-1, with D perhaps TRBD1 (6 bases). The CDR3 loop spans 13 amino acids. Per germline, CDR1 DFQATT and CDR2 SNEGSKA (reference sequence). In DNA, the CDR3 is TGCTGTGCTAGAGCAGGGGCCGATCAGCCCCAGCATTTT. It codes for CCARAGADQPQHF.

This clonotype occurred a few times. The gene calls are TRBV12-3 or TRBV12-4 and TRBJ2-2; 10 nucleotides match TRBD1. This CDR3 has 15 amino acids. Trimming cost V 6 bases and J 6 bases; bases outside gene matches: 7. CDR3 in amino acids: CASRIDRGPPGELFF. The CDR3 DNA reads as TGTGCCAGCAGAATTGACAGGGGGCCGCCCGGGGAGCTGTTTTTT.

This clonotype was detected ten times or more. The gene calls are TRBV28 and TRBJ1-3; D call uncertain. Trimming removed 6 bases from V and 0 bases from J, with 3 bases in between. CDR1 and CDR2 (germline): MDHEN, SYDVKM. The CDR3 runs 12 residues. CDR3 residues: CASSISGNTIYF. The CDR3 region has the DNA TGTGCCAGCAGCATCTCTGGAAACACCATATATTTT.

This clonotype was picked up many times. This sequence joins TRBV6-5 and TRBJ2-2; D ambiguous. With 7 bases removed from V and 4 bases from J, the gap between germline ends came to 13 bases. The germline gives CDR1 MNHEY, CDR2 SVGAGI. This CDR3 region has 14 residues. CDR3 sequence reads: CASTDVGSTGELFF. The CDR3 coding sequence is TGTGCCAGCACCGACGTGGGTTCCACCGGGGAGCTGTTTTTT.

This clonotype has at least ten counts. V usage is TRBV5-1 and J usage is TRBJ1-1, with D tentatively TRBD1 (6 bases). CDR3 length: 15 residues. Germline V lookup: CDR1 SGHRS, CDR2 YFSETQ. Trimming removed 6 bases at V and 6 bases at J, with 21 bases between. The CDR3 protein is CASTRGSLDRPEAFF. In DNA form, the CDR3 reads TGCGCCAGCACCAGGGGTTCCCTTGACAGGCCTGAAGCTTTCTTT.

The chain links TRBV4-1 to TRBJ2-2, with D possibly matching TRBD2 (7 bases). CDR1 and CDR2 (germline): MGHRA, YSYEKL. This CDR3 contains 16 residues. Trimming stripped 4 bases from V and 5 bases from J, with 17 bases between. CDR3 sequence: CASSLLARGGTGELFF. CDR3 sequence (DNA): TGCGCCAGCAGCCTCCTCGCTAGGGGGGGGACCGGGGAGCTGTTTTTT.

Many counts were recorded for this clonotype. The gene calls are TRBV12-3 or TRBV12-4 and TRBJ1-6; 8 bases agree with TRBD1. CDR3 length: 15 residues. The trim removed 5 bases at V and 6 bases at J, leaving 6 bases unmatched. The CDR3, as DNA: TGTGCCAGCAGTCCCTTGCAGGGGGCTAATTCACCCCTCCACTTT. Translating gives CASSPLQGANSPLHF.

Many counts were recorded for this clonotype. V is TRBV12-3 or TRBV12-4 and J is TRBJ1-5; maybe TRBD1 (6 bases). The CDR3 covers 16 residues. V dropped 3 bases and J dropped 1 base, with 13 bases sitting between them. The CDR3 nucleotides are TGTGCCAGCAGTTTCAGGGGTGGTGGCAGCAATCAGCCCCAGCATTTT. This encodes CASSFRGGGSNQPQHF.

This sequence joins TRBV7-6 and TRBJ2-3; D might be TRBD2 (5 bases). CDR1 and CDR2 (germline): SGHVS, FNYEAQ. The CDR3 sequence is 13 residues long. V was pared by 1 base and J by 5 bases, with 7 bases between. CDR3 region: CASSLVRGDTQYF. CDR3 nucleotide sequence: TGTGCCAGCAGCTTAGTCCGGGGAGATACGCAGTATTTT.

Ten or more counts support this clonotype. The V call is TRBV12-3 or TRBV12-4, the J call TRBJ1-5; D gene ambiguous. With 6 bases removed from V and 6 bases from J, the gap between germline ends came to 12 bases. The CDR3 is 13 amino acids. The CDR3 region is CASSINNGQPQHF. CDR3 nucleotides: TGTGCCAGCAGCATAAACAACGGTCAGCCCCAGCATTTT.

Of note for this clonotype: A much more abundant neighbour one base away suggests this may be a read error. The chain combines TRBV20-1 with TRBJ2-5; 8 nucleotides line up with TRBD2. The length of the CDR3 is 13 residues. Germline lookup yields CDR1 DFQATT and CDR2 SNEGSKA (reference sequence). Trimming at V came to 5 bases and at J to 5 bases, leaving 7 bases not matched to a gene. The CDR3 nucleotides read TGCAGTGCTGCCCGGACTAGCAGGGAGACCCAGTACTTC. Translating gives CSAARTSRETQYF.

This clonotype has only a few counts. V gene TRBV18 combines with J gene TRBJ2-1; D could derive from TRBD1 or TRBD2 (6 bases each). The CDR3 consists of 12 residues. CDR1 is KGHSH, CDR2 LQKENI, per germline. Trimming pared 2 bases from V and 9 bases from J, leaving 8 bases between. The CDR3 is CASSPSGAEQFF. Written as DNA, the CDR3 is TGTGCCAGCTCACCATCGGGGGCTGAGCAGTTCTTC.

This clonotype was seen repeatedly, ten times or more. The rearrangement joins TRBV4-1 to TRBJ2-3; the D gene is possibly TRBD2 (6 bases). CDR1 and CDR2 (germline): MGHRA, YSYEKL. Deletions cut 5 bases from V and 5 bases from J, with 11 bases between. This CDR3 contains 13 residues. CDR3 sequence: CASSTGDGDTQYF. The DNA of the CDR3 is TGCGCCAGCAGCACGGGAGACGGAGATACGCAGTATTTT.

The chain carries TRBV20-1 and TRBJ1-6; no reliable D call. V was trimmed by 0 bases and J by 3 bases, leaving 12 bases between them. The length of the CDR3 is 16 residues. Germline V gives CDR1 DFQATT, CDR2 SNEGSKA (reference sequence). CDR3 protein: CSARDIRTGYNSPLHF. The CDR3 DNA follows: TGCAGTGCTAGAGATATCAGGACGGGCTATAATTCACCCCTCCACTTT.

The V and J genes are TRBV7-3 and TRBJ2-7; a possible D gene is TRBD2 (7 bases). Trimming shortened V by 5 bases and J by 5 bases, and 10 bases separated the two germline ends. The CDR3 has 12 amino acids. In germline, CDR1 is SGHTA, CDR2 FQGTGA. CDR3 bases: TGTGCCAGCAGCCCGGGGGGCCACGAGCAGTACTTC. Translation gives CASSPGGHEQYF.

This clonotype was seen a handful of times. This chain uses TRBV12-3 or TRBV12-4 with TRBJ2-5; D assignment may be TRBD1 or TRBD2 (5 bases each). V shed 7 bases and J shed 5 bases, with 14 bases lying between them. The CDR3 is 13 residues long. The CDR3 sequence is CASKIGGSETQYF. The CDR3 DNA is TGTGCCAGCAAGATTGGGGGTTCGGAGACCCAGTACTTC.

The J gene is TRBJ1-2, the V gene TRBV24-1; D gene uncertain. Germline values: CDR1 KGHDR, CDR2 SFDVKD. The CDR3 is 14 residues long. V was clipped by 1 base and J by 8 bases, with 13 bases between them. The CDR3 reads CATSDLSPRGGYTF. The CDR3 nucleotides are TGTGCCACCAGTGATTTAAGCCCCCGTGGCGGCTACACCTTC.

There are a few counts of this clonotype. The CDR3 bases are TGCGCCAGCAGCCATCTTACAAGTACCTACGAGCAGTACTTC. This translates into CASSHLTSTYEQYF. The chain combines TRBV4-3 with TRBJ2-7; no clear D. This CDR3 has 14 residues. Germline CDR1 LGHNA, CDR2 YSLEER. V was pared by 3 bases and J by 2 bases, with 11 bases between.

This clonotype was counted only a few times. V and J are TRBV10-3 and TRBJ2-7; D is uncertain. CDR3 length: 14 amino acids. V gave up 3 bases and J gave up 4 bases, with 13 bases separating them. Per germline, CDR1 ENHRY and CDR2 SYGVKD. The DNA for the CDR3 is TGTGCCATCAGTGATAGAAACGACAAGTACGAGCAGTACTTC. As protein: CAISDRNDKYEQYF.

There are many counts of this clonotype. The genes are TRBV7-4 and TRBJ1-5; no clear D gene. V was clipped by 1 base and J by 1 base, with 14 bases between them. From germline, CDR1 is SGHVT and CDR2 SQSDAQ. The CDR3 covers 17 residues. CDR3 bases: TGTGCCAGCAGCTTAGGGCGGCGGTTTTGGAGCAATCAGCCCCAGCATTTT. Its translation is CASSLGRRFWSNQPQHF.